The 4 T cell receptor beta chains presented below share a single source sample, sequenced in a study of Tregs in tolerant kidney transplant recipients. Data came from immunoSEQ multiplex PCR; TCRdb stores just in-frame clones and leaves some out. The sample lists some 64,000 clones, roughly 98% seen once, with around 0.34% in the top ten. The sequencing here drew on Tregs from blood, taken before the transplant. These receptor sequences come from a human donor who received a combined kidney and bone marrow transplant.

CDR3 sequence (DNA): TGTGCCAGCAGTTTATCGGGGGTCGGGAACACTGAAGCTTTCTTT. The encoded protein is CASSLSGVGNTEAFF. The chain combines TRBV28 with TRBJ1-1; tentative D call: TRBD1 (5 bases). V lost 1 base and J 1 base, leaving 10 bases between the germline ends. The length of the CDR3 is 15 residues. CDR1 is MDHEN and CDR2 is SYDVKM in the germline V gene.

The rearrangement joins TRBV18 to TRBJ1-4; weak D call: TRBD1 (5 bases). V lost 3 bases to trimming and J lost 7 bases, with 9 bases between them. CDR3 length: 13 amino acids. From germline, CDR1 is KGHSH and CDR2 LQKENI. The CDR3 DNA is TGTGCCAGCTCACCTAACCAGGGTGAAAAACTGTTTTTT. Protein sequence: CASSPNQGEKLFF.

This clone showed up just once. This chain joins TRBV21-1 and TRBJ1-3; TRBD1 was called by the table and not checked on the DNA. TRBV21-1 is reported as a pseudogene. This CDR3 spans 18 amino acids. CDR3 DNA: TGTGCCAGCAGCAAAGGGGCATCCGGCCATTCCTCTGGAAACACCATATATTTT. Residues: CASSKGASGHSSGNTIYF.

The rearrangement uses TRBV7-9 and TRBJ2-2; tentative D call: TRBD2 (6 bases). The CDR3 has 16 residues. Trimming pared 5 bases from V and 1 base from J, leaving 14 bases between. Germline lookup yields CDR1 SEHNR and CDR2 FQNEAQ (reference sequence). DNA for the CDR3: TGTGCCAGCAGCCCAGGCATTAGCGGGAACACCGGGGAGCTGTTTTTT. Its protein product is CASSPGISGNTGELFF.